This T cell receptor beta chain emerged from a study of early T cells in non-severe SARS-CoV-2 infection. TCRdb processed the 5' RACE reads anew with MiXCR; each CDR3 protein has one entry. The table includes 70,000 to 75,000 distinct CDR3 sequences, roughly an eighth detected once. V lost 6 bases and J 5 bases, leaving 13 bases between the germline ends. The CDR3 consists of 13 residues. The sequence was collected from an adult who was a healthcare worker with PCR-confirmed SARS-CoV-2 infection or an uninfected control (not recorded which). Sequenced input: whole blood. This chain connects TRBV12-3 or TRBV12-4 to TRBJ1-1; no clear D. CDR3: CASSPSGPTEAFF. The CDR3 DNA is TGTGCCAGCAGCCCCAGCGGCCCTACTGAAGCTTTCTTT.